The rows below give T cell receptor beta chains drawn from one sample of a study of siplizumab effects on memory and regulatory T cells. Their antigen targets remain unknown. Sequenced by immunoSEQ multiplex PCR; TCRdb stores in-frame clones only, minus some. The table includes roughly 11,000 clones, approximately 45% detected once. Sequencing input: CFSE-low (dividing) CD8+ T cells sorted from an allogeneic mixed lymphocyte reaction. These receptors were collected from a human donor in good health; the cells came from an allogeneic mixed lymphocyte reaction. Some clones in this sample may be carry-over from other donors' samples. Both conserved end residues are part of each CDR3. The D gene is left open where the match is weak. Clone size is stated in some rows and not others, as once, few, many or a class when expanded.

TRBJ1-2	.	.	TRBV27	CASRRGGDGYTF	TGTGCCAGCAGGAGGGGTGGCGATGGCTACACCTTC
TRBJ2-3	few	TRBD2	TRBV29-1	CSVPGLATDTQYF	TGCAGCGTTCCGGGACTAGCGACAGATACGCAGTATTTT
TRBJ1-4	.	TRBD1	TRBV7-6	CASSSRQGGTVANEKLFF	TGTGCCAGCAGCTCCCGACAGGGGGGTACGGTGGCTAATGAAAAACTGTTTTTT
TRBJ2-7	.	.	TRBV19	CASSYSFSRTAYEQYF	TGTGCCAGTAGTTATAGTTTCTCAAGGACAGCCTACGAGCAGTACTTC
TRBJ2-2	.	TRBD1	TRBV6-5	CASSRRWDRVGELFF	TGTGCCAGCAGTCGCAGATGGGACAGGGTGGGGGAGCTGTTTTTT
TRBJ2-7	.	.	TRBV2	CASSEHGLSYEQYF	TGTGCCAGCAGTGAGCACGGACTTTCCTACGAGCAGTACTTC
TRBJ1-1	.	.	TRBV5-1	CASRWEGNTEAFF	TGCGCCAGCAGGTGGGAGGGGAACACTGAAGCTTTCTTT
TRBJ2-5	few	.	TRBV7-9	CASSLEATRETQYF	TGTGCCAGCAGCTTAGAGGCAACAAGGGAGACCCAGTACTTC
TRBJ2-4	.	.	TRBV19	CASSESLGVEANIQYF	TGTGCCAGTAGTGAAAGTTTGGGGGTTGAAGCAAACATTCAGTACTTC
TRBJ2-5	.	.	TRBV27	CASSLSANPGGTQYF	TGTGCCAGCAGTTTATCGGCGAACCCTGGGGGGACCCAGTACTTC
TRBJ2-7	.	.	TRBV19	CASSPRGTISYEQYF	TGTGCCAGTAGTCCCCGGGGGACCATCTCCTACGAGCAGTACTTC
TRBJ2-7	few	TRBD1	TRBV29-1	CSVSRTGFHEQYF	TGCAGCGTTTCACGGACAGGGTTCCACGAGCAGTACTTC
TRBJ2-1	.	.	TRBV6-5	CASSYLYNEQFF	TGTGCCAGCAGTTACCTATACAATGAGCAGTTCTTC
TRBJ2-7	.	.	TRBV7-8	CASSLVGGISSYEQYF	TGTGCCAGCAGCTTAGTCGGAGGGATTAGCTCCTACGAACAGTACTTC
TRBJ2-1	.	TRBD2	TRBV29-1	CSARLAGEGLNEQFF	TGCAGCGCCCGACTAGCGGGAGAAGGTCTAAATGAGCAGTTCTTC
TRBJ2-7	.	.	TRBV4-1	CASSQDPSPYSYEQYF	TGCGCCAGCAGCCAAGACCCCAGCCCCTACTCCTACGAGCAGTACTTC
TRBJ1-2	.	.	TRBV29-1	CSVEDRDGNYGYTF	TGCAGCGTTGAAGATCGGGACGGAAACTATGGCTACACCTTC
TRBJ1-1	few	.	TRBV7-8	CASSQVSKTEAFF	TGTGCCAGCAGTCAAGTATCTAAGACTGAAGCTTTCTTT
TRBJ2-1	.	.	TRBV4-1	CASSGIGGNEQFF	TGCGCCAGCAGCGGGATAGGGGGAAATGAGCAGTTCTTC
TRBJ2-1	once	.	TRBV13	CASSLGWGQGQFF	TGTGCCAGCAGCTTAGGGTGGGGGCAAGGGCAGTTCTTC
TRBJ1-2	.	.	TRBV27	CASSVGTNYGYTF	TGTGCCAGCTCCGTTGGGACAAACTATGGCTACACCTTC
TRBJ2-7	.	.	TRBV4-1	CASSQDPRMTYEQYF	TGCGCCAGCAGCCAAGATCCCAGGATGACCTACGAGCAGTACTTC
TRBJ2-7	.	.	TRBV7-9	CASSFSGYEQYF	TGTGCCAGCAGCTTTTCAGGCTACGAGCAGTACTTC
TRBJ1-2	medium-sized	.	TRBV13	CASSSGSYGYTF	TGTGCCAGCAGCTCCGGATCCTATGGCTACACCTTC
TRBJ1-2	.	.	TRBV6-1	CASSEAFLSYNYGYTF	TGTGCCAGCAGTGAAGCGTTCCTCTCCTATAACTATGGCTACACCTTC
TRBJ1-2	medium-sized	.	TRBV28	CASSDRYGYTF	TGTGCCAGCAGCGATCGCTATGGCTACACCTTC
TRBJ2-5	few	TRBD2	TRBV27	CASSLLRASGETQYF	TGTGCCAGCAGTTTATTAAGGGCTAGCGGGGAGACCCAGTACTTC
TRBJ2-1	medium-sized	.	TRBV10-1	CASGADSYNEQFF	TGCGCCAGTGGAGCGGATTCCTACAATGAGCAGTTCTTC
TRBJ2-5	once	.	TRBV18	CASSPPGLARGQETQYF	TGTGCCAGCTCACCACCGGGATTAGCGCGCGGGCAAGAGACCCAGTACTTC
TRBJ2-7	.	.	TRBV27	CATGYAGGSYEQYF	TGTGCCACCGGATACGCTGGGGGATCCTACGAGCAGTACTTC
TRBJ2-1	.	.	TRBV7-9	CASSKDYNEQFF	TGTGCCAGCAGCAAGGACTACAATGAGCAGTTCTTC